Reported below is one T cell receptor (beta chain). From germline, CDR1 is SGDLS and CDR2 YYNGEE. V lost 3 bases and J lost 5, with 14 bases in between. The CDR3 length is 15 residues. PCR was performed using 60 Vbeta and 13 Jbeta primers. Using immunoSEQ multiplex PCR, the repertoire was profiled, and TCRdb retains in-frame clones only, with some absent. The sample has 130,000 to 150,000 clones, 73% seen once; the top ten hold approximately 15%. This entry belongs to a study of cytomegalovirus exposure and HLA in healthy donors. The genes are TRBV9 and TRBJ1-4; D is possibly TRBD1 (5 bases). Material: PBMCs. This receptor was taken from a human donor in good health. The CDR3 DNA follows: TGTGCCAGCAGCGAAGGGGCCTACCCAAATGAAAAACTGTTTTTT. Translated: CASSEGAYPNEKLFF.